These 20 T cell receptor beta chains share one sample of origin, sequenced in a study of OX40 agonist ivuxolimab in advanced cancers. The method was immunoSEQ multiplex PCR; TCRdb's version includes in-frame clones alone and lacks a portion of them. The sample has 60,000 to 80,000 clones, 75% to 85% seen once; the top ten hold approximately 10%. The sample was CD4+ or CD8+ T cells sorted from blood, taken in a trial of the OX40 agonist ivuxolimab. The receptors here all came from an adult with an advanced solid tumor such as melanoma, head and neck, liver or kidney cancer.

The CDR3 bases are TGTGCCAGCAAGTCGGACACCGGGGAGCTGTTTTTT. Its protein is CASKSDTGELFF. The gene calls are TRBV7-3 and TRBJ2-2; D not resolved. Germline-derived CDR1 and CDR2 are SGHTA and FQGTGA. The CDR3 runs to 12 residues. The V gene lost 7 bases and the J gene lost 3 bases, with 6 bases spanning the gap.

The CDR3 DNA is TGTGCCAGCAGCTTAGCAGACCGGGAGCTGTTTTTT. Its translation is CASSLADRELFF. This chain joins TRBV11-1 and TRBJ2-2; D gene ambiguous. The V gene's germline CDR1 is SGHAT and CDR2 FQDESV (reference sequence). The CDR3 length is 12 residues. V lost 0 bases and J 9 bases, leaving 5 bases between the germline ends.

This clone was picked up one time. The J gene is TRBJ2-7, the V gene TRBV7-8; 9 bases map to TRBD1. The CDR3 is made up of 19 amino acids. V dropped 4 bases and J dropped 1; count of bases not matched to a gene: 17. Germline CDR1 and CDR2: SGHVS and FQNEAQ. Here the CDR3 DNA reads TGTGCCAGCAGCTCAAGGGGGAAAACCGGGACAGGGACTTCCTACGAGCAGTACTTC. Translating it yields CASSSRGKTGTGTSYEQYF.

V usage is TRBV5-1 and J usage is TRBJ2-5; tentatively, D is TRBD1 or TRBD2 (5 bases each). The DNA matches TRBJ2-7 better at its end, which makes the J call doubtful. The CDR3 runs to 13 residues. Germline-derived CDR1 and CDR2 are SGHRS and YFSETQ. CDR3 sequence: CASSHGGNYEQYF. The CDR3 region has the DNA TGCGCCAGCAGCCATGGGGGTAACTACGAGCAGTACTTC.

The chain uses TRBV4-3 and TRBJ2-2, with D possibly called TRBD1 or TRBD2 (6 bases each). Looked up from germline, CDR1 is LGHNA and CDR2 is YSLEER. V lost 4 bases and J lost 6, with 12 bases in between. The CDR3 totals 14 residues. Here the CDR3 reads CASSLKRGAGELFF. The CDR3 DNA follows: TGCGCCAGCAGCCTAAAAAGGGGGGCCGGGGAGCTGTTTTTT.

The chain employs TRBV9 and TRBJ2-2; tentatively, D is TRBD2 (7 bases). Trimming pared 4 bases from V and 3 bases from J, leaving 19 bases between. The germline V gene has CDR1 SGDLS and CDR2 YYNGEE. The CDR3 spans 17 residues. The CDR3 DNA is TGTGCCAGCAGCTCCCCCGGGGGGCTGACTGACACCGGGGAGCTGTTTTTT. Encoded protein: CASSSPGGLTDTGELFF.

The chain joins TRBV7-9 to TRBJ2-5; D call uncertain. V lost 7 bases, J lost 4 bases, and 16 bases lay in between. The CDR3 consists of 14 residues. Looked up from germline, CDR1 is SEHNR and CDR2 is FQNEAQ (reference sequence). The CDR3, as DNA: TGTGCCAGCACCGGTGGCTACTCCATAGAGACCCAGTACTTC. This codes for CASTGGYSIETQYF.

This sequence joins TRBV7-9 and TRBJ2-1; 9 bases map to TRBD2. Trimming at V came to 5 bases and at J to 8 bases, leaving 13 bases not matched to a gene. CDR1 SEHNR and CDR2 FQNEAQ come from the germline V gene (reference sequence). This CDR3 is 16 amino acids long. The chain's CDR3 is CASSPSGGRYFDEQFF. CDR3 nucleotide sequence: TGTGCCAGCAGCCCCAGCGGGGGGCGATATTTTGATGAGCAGTTCTTC.

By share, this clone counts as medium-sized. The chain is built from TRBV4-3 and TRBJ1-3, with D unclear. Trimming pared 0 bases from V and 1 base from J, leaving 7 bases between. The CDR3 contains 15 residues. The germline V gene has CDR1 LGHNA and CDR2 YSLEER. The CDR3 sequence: CASSQDRGSGNTIYF. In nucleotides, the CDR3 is TGCGCCAGCAGCCAAGATAGAGGTTCTGGAAACACCATATATTTT.

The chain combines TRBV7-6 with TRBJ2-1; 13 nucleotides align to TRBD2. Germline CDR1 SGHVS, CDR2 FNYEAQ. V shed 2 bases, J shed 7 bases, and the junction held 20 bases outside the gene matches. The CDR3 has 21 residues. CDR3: CASSLFARTSGSAMGHNEQFF. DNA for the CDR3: TGTGCCAGCAGCTTATTTGCGCGGACTAGCGGGAGCGCGATGGGACATAATGAGCAGTTCTTC. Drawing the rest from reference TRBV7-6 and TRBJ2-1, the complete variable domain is GAGVSQSPRYKVTKRGQDVALRCDPISGHVSLYWYRQALGQGPEFLTYFNYEAQQDKSGLPNDRFSAERPEGSISTLTIQRTEQRDSAMYRCASSLFARTSGSAMGHNEQFFGPGTRLTVL.

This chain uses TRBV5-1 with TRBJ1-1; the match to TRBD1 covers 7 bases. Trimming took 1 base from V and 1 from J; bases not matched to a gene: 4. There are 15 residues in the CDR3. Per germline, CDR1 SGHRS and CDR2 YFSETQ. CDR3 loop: CASSLTDRWNTEAFF. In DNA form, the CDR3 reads TGCGCCAGCAGCTTGACGGACAGGTGGAACACTGAAGCTTTCTTT.

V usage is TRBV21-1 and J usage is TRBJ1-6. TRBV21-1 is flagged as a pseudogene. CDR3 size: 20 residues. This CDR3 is CASSPPSGRSLISYNSPLHF. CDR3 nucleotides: TGTGCCAGCAGCCCACCTTCGGGCAGGTCGCTGATCTCCTATAATTCACCCCTCCACTTT.

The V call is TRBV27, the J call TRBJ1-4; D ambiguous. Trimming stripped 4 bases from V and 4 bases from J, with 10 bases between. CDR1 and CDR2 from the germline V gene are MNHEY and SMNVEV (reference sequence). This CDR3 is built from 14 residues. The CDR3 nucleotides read TGTGCCAGCAGTTCTTCCAGGAATAATGAAAAACTGTTTTTT. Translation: CASSSSRNNEKLFF.

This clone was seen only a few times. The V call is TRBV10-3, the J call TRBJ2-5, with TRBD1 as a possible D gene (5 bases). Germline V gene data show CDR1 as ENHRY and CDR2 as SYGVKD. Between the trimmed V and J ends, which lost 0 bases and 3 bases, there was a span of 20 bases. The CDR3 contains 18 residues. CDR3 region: CAISESSVQGVGKETQYF. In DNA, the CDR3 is TGTGCCATCAGTGAGTCGTCGGTTCAGGGTGTAGGGAAAGAGACCCAGTACTTC.

The CDR3 loop reads CSGTTGNTEAFF. For the CDR3, the DNA is TGCAGCGGGACCACTGGGAACACTGAAGCTTTCTTT. The rearrangement joins TRBV29-1 to TRBJ1-1, with D uncertain. Germline lookup yields CDR1 SQVTM and CDR2 ANQGSEA. V gave up 7 bases and J gave up 1 base, with 10 bases separating them. CDR3 length: 12 residues.

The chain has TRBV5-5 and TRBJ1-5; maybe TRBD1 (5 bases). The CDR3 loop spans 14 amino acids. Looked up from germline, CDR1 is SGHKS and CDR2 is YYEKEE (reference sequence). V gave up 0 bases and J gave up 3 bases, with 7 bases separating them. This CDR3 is CASSLGQTNQPQHF. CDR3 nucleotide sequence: TGTGCCAGCAGCTTGGGACAGACCAATCAGCCCCAGCATTTT.

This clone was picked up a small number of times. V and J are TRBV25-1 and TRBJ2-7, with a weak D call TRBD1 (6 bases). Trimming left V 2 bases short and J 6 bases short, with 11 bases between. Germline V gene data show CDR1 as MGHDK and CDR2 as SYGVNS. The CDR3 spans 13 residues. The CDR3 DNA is TGTGCCAGCAGTGAACGACAGGTCGGCGAGCAGTACTTC. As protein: CASSERQVGEQYF.

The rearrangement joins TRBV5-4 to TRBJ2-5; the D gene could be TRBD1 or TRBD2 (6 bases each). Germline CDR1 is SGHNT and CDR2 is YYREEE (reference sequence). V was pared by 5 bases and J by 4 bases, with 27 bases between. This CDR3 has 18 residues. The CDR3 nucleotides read TGTGCCAGCAGATTAGGGGGGCCCCCCGGAGGACCCAGAGAGACCCAGTACTTC. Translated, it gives CASRLGGPPGGPRETQYF.

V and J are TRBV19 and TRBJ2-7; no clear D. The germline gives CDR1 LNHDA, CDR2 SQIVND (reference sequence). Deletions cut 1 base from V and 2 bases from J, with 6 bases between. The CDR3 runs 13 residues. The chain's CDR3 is CASSIALAYEQYF. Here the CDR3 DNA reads TGTGCCAGTAGTATAGCGCTAGCCTACGAGCAGTACTTC.

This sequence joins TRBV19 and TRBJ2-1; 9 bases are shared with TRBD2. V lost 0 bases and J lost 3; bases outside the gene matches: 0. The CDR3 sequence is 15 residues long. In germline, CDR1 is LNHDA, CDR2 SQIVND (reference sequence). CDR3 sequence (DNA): TGTGCCAGTAGTATAGAGACTAGCGGCTACAATGAGCAGTTCTTC. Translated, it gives CASSIETSGYNEQFF.